The subject of this entry is one T cell receptor (beta chain). The record originates from a study of cytomegalovirus exposure and HLA in healthy donors. The assay was immunoSEQ multiplex PCR, and TCRdb's table has in-frame clones only and misses some. The sample yields roughly 98,000 clones, roughly 85% seen once. The sequence was collected from a woman aged 25 to 39 in good health and CMV-seronegative. The sample comprised PBMCs.

CDR3 loop: CASSPDPGGSYTF. DNA of the CDR3: TGTGCCAGCAGCCCGGACCCAGGGGGGAGTTACACCTTC. The V and J genes are TRBV7-2 and TRBJ1-2, with TRBD1 matching 7 bases. V dropped 5 bases and J dropped 11; count of bases not matched to a gene: 11. CDR1 is SGHTA and CDR2 is FQGNSA in the germline V gene. This CDR3 comprises 13 residues.